These 15 T cell receptor beta chains came from one sample sequenced in a study of post-analysis software for immune sequencing data. Study-wide findings and caveats: Included in a set of several TRBV segments more frequent in patients than controls were TRBV5-6, TRBV5-1 and TRBV20-1.

These receptors lack a known antigen. Carried by the TCR beta cDNA libraries were unique molecular identifiers. TCRdb independently ran MiXCR on the PCR reads; one entry per CDR3 protein. This table has hundreds of thousands of distinct CDR3 sequences, 25% to 30% appearing once. The sample comprised blood. The receptors were sampled from a girl aged 5 to 17 with multiple sclerosis.

The chain carries TRBV4-3 and TRBJ1-1, with a weak D call TRBD1 (5 bases). CDR1 and CDR2 (germline): LGHNA, YSLEER. V was clipped by 5 bases and J by 0 bases, with 25 bases between them. The length of the CDR3 is 19 residues. The CDR3 DNA reads TGCGCCAGCAGCGGGAGGGTAGGAAGGGGCTCAACTATGAACACTGAAGCTTTCTTT. Protein product: CASSGRVGRGSTMNTEAFF.

This clonotype came up a few times. CDR3 nucleotides: TGCGCCAGCAGCTTGTTCGGGGTTTTACCAGCTTTCTTT. Its protein product is CASSLFGVLPAFF. This chain connects TRBV5-1 to TRBJ1-1; D remains ambiguous. The germline V and J ends were trimmed by 1 base and 10 bases, with 14 bases remaining between them. Germline V gives CDR1 SGHRS, CDR2 YFSETQ. This CDR3 comprises 13 residues.

There are many counts of this clonotype. The V and J genes are TRBV29-1 and TRBJ1-2, with D possibly TRBD1 on 5 matching bases. V was shortened by 4 bases and J by 5 bases, with 8 bases between the two germline ends. Per the germline V gene, CDR1 is SQVTM and CDR2 is ANQGSEA. This CDR3 comprises 11 residues. CDR3 sequence: CSVGTYYGYTF. CDR3 nucleotides: TGCAGCGTTGGGACATATTATGGCTACACCTTC.

J is TRBJ2-3 and V is TRBV28; D not certain. This CDR3 contains 16 residues. Per germline, CDR1 MDHEN and CDR2 SYDVKM. Trimming left V 4 bases short and J 4 bases short, with 18 bases between. The CDR3 region is CASSSESESPADTQYF. The DNA of the CDR3 is TGTGCCAGCAGTTCTGAAAGCGAGTCCCCGGCAGATACGCAGTATTTT.

The sample holds a few counts of this clonotype. The chain has TRBV28 and TRBJ1-5, with 8 bases aligning to TRBD1. The trim removed 5 bases at V and 8 bases at J, leaving 11 bases unmatched. This CDR3 contains 15 residues. Per germline, CDR1 MDHEN and CDR2 SYDVKM. The CDR3 reads CASSTRSGGQEPQHF. DNA for the CDR3: TGTGCCAGCAGTACACGATCAGGGGGCCAGGAGCCCCAGCATTTT.

The chain joins TRBV18 to TRBJ1-1; D uncertain. The CDR3 has 13 residues. V was cut by 3 bases and J by 5 bases, with 10 bases left in between. Germline CDR1 KGHSH, CDR2 LQKENI. The CDR3 here is CASSPRARTEAFF. The CDR3 region has the DNA TGTGCCAGCTCACCCCGTGCCAGGACTGAAGCTTTCTTT.

This rearrangement joins TRBV5-6 to TRBJ2-1; a possible D gene is TRBD1 (6 bases). This CDR3 has 15 residues. In germline, CDR1 is SGHDT, CDR2 YYEEEE. Trimming left V 3 bases short and J 6 bases short, with 16 bases between. The CDR3 DNA reads as TGTGCCAGCAGCTGGGTCAGGGTAGGGGGCAATGAGCAGTTCTTC. Amino acid sequence: CASSWVRVGGNEQFF.

This chain uses TRBV4-1 with TRBJ1-1; D possibly corresponds to TRBD1 (6 bases). Trimming removed 1 base from V and 4 bases from J, with 13 bases in between. The CDR3 has 15 residues. Germline-derived CDR1 and CDR2 are MGHRA and YSYEKL. The DNA for the CDR3 is TGCGCCAGCAGCCAAGTAGACAGGTTTGGCACTGAAGCTTTCTTT. Translated, it gives CASSQVDRFGTEAFF.

This clonotype was picked up many times. V is TRBV6-2 or TRBV6-3 and J is TRBJ2-1; 11 nucleotides line up with TRBD2. This CDR3 comprises 18 residues. Germline-derived CDR1 and CDR2 are MNHEY and SVGEGT. V trimming: 2 bases; J trimming: 3 bases; junction bases outside the gene matches: 9. The CDR3 region has the DNA TGTGCCAGCAGTTACCCCCAGCTAGCGGGAGGCCTCTACAATGAGCAGTTCTTC. Its translation is CASSYPQLAGGLYNEQFF.

In DNA, the CDR3 is TGTGCCAGCAGCCAAAGCGGACTAGCGGGAGCAGATACGCAGTATTTT. This encodes CASSQSGLAGADTQYF. This chain links TRBV14 with TRBJ2-3; 13 bases align to TRBD2. V was pared by 2 bases and J by 4 bases, with 3 bases of the junction left unmatched. CDR3 length equals 16 residues. Germline-derived CDR1 and CDR2 are SGHDN and FVKESK. Based on the CDR3 plus reference TRBV14 and TRBJ2-3, the full variable domain is EAGVTQFPSHSVIEKGQTVTLRCDPISGHDNLYWYRRVMGKEIKFLLHFVKESKQDESGMPNNRFLAERTGGTYSTLKVQPAELEDSGVYFCASSQSGLAGADTQYFGPGTRLTVL.

The chain uses TRBV3-1 and TRBJ2-7, with 11 bases fitting TRBD1. V was pared by 4 bases and J by 8 bases, with 10 bases of the junction left unmatched. Germline CDR1 and CDR2: LGHDT and YNNKEL (reference sequence). The CDR3 length is 15 residues. The CDR3 here is CASSRQPGQGGKQYF. CDR3 in DNA: TGTGCCAGCAGCCGACAACCGGGACAGGGGGGCAAGCAGTACTTC.

This clonotype turned up a few times. The V and J genes are TRBV24-1 and TRBJ2-3; 7 bases map to TRBD1. Trimming removed 4 bases from V and 5 bases from J; junction bases left unmatched: 5. The CDR3 spans 14 residues. In germline, CDR1 is KGHDR, CDR2 SFDVKD. The CDR3 DNA follows: TGTGCCACCAGTGACCGCTACAGGGGAGATACGCAGTATTTT. It specifies CATSDRYRGDTQYF.

The V and J genes are TRBV12-3 or TRBV12-4 and TRBJ2-5, with 7 bases fitting TRBD1. V was pared by 2 bases and J by 5 bases, with 5 bases of the junction left unmatched. The CDR3 is made up of 14 amino acids. The CDR3 protein is CASSLTTGPETQYF. The CDR3 DNA is TGTGCCAGCAGTTTAACGACAGGGCCTGAGACCCAGTACTTC.

The CDR3 bases are TGTGCCACGACAGGGGATTGGGAGTCAGATACGCAGTATTTT. Protein: CATTGDWESDTQYF. This sequence joins TRBV10-3 and TRBJ2-3; 8 nucleotides match TRBD1. Germline V CDR1 and CDR2: ENHRY, SYGVKD. This CDR3 comprises 14 residues. V was clipped by 10 bases and J by 4 bases; unmatched bases: 10.

The chain is built from TRBV20-1 and TRBJ2-5, with 9 bases identical to TRBD1. The J call may be mistaken, given a closer DNA end match to TRBJ2-7. This CDR3 is built from 11 residues. The germline V gene encodes CDR1 DFQATT and CDR2 SNEGSKA (reference sequence). CDR3 amino acids: CSAGTGFEQYF. The CDR3 DNA follows: TGCAGTGCTGGGACAGGGTTCGAGCAGTACTTC.